This T cell receptor beta chain was sequenced for a study of cytomegalovirus exposure and HLA in healthy donors (dated by TCRdb to the late 2010s). Regarding the research as a whole: An earlier analysis of several hundred of the donors reported under 300 Gb of sequence data and 117 million unique TCR beta sequences obtained from roughly 180 million T cells. About 280 gigabases of sequencing data and approximately 85 million unique TCR sequences were included in an early release covering around 600 HLA-typed donors. The genetic ancestry cluster associated with self-reported Caucasian donors included 81% of the roughly 360 genotyped donors. The study was designed to test whether signatures of past pathogen exposure could be identified by cataloging public T cell receptors. The T cell repertoires of about 700 subjects were profiled by immunosequencing and related to cytomegalovirus serostatus. Along with the roughly 670-subject first cohort, a separate validation cohort of roughly 110 different subjects was used. High-throughput TCR immunosequencing, statistical association of individual TCRs with disease status, and machine learning were combined to predict cytomegalovirus infection status. A later analysis re-analyzed previously published TCR beta repertoires from 550 to 700 donors and added high-resolution HLA genotyping to study TCR occurrence patterns. The later analysis used no new phenotypic data to find candidate immune exposures, relying instead on TCR beta sequences and their occurrence across donors. To decide whether each TCR beta V gene segment behaved as functional or pseudogenic, an earlier analysis of some 600 of the donors relied on high-throughput TCR beta sequencing. Donor age, sex, ethnicity and CMV serostatus were compiled together with the repertoire data. Genome-wide SNP genotypes for about 65% of the roughly 670 donors were used in a later genetic analysis, which treated that subset as a discovery cohort. All discovery cohort repertoires had been generated using a single sequencing platform. HLA typing included class I and class II loci at four-digit resolution. The number of donors typed differed by locus, with roughly 620-630 for A, B, C, DRB1 and DQB1, roughly 520 for DQA1, 600 to 610 for DPA1, and under 490 for DPB1. Roughly five DR-DQ haplotypes were treated as single units for association and clustering because of strong linkage in the cohort. Among roughly 400 genotyped donors of the cohort, an average of approximately 200,000 unique TCR beta nucleotide sequences was sequenced per donor, of which roughly 17% were non-productive. The research as a whole found: In a later analysis, HLA-associated TCR beta chains showed more clonal expansion and lower generation probabilities than non-associated chains that were equally common. Across donors, most TCR sequences were observed very rarely, whereas some public TCRs were present in many individuals. CMV serostatus was the only immune exposure information available for the cohort. In the study, approximately 150 TCR beta chains were listed as associated with cytomegalovirus. Several of the top co-occurrence clusters appeared to be linked to parvovirus B19, influenza, CMV and Epstein-Barr virus, according to a later analysis. In vitro tests confirmed that a few of the cytomegalovirus-associated TCR beta chains recognize cytomegalovirus antigens. Assigning TCR associations to individual alleles was difficult when HLA alleles, especially DR and DQ, strongly co-occurred. Only TCR beta chains were sequenced in this cohort, and the absence of alpha or paired-chain data limited detectable features. At a false discovery rate of 0.05, a later analysis linked some 17,000 TCR beta sequences to specific HLA alleles. In a later analysis, the rate of TCR association differed among HLA loci, with DRB1 alleles having the most associated TCRs and HLA-C alleles having the fewest. In a later analysis, most CMV-associated TCR beta chains were found to appear HLA-restricted, with HLA associations seemingly driven largely by CMV exposure. A group of highly shared sequence variants was considered likely to be a technical artifact of the sequencing pipeline. It was suggested by the authors that the approach could potentially be generalized to other disease states and immunological phenotypes. Presence/absence analyses assumed roughly uniform sequencing depth across donors, an assumption that may not hold. An association between a missense DCLRE1C variant and V-gene and J-gene trimming of TCR beta chains was found in a later genetic analysis and replicated in an independent cohort. Compared with the approximately 600-donor mean, donors in an Asian-associated ancestry cluster had fewer N-insertions in productive TCRs, according to a later genetic analysis. In an earlier analysis of several hundred of the donors, most TCR beta V segments were observed in productive rearrangements about 87% or about 30% of the time, broadly matching IMGT annotations. Some IMGT-functional V segments, including TRBV6-2 and TRBV6-3, could not be distinguished by the 87-base-pair reads and were therefore excluded. A further reported finding was that TCR beta sequences accurately predicted the HLA-A and HLA-B alleles for most subjects in the first cohort. Because some donors lacked HLA typing at each locus, the association tests relied only on the typed subset. The earlier analysis of approximately 560 of the donors excluded approximately 17 rarely observed V segments, including chromosome 9 orphons, because counts were too low. Linkage disequilibrium might explain the correlated functional status among segregating V segments, but an unknown experimental factor could not be excluded. The classifier was reported to diagnose cytomegalovirus status with high specificity and sensitivity in both the original and validation cohorts.

Taken from the germline V gene (reference sequence), the CDR1 and CDR2 loops are LNHDA and SQIVND. The CDR3 spans 15 residues, from the cysteine through the phenylalanine. Only the CDR3 part of the read is kept: 45 bases, read in frame from the first base. V is cut back by 1 base and J by 1 base, with 2 bases in the junction unmatched. A note on this clone: Its recognized antigen is unknown. The record has no base qualities; no much larger clone is one base away.

The cohort was made up of approximately 700 healthy bone marrow donors. At the time of sampling, every cohort member was nominally healthy, though immune exposures that went unrecorded were likely present. The donor tested CMV seronegative, placing the donor among the 300 to 450 seronegative members of the cohort. A peripheral blood sample was collected from each donor, and TCR beta sequencing was performed on peripheral blood mononuclear cells. Genomic DNA was extracted from the blood cell samples with the Qiagen DNeasy Blood Extraction Kit. Libraries were constructed by the immunoSEQ multiplex PCR assay. For the multiplex PCR, a mixture combining 60 forward primers for TCR Vbeta segments and 13 reverse primers for TCR Jbeta segments was used. A multiplex PCR assay on genomic DNA amplified the CDR3 region of rearranged TCR beta genes. The amplified TCR beta libraries were sequenced on the Illumina HiSeq System as 87-base-pair reads. On the study's bioinformatics: Across the 640 or so repertoires, a later analysis counted about 81 million unique TCR beta chains, approximately 12 million of which were shared by at least two donors. A nearest-neighbor algorithm error-corrected the raw reads and collapsed the reads into unique sequences, merging closely related sequences to remove PCR and sequencing errors. V, D and J gene segments were assigned by aligning CDR3 sequences to IMGT reference sequences. Each retained sequence needed at least a six-nucleotide match to both a V gene segment and a J gene segment. Rearrangements were classified as productive when the CDR3 lacked stop codons and remained in frame with V and J, and all other rearrangements were classified as non-productive. CDR3 was defined according to IMGT convention as the region running from the second conserved V-encoded cysteine to the conserved J-encoded phenylalanine. The earlier analysis of roughly 590 of the donors excluded sequences that lacked an unambiguous match to a single V gene segment. In an earlier analysis of some 590 of the donors, V segments were called functional above 56.7% productive rearrangements and were called segregating when the between-donor standard deviation exceeded 5%. A statistical classification framework was developed to diagnose cytomegalovirus status using the catalog of TCR beta chain sequences. V and J gene assignment, in a later analysis, came from comparing TCR nucleotide sequences with IMGT/GENE-DB human TR gene sequences. The TCRdist pipeline was used in a later analysis to assign CDR3 sequences and most-parsimonious VDJ recombination scenarios. A later analysis defined each TCR beta chain by its CDR3 amino acid sequence plus V-gene family, and excluded reads lacking a unique V-gene family. To address suspected cross-contamination and a sequencing artifact, a later analysis removed roughly 580 highly shared, low-generation-probability nucleotide sequences. In a later analysis, a clonal expansion index was calculated for each public chain from normalized within-repertoire ranks of inferred template counts. Generation probabilities in a later analysis came from a VDJ recombination model fitted to out-of-frame rearrangements, and those results were checked against IGoR. In a later analysis, TCR-TCR, TCR-HLA and TCR-CMV co-occurrence was scored with hypergeometric tests, and a repertoire-size bias correction was applied to TCR pairs. A later analysis estimated false discovery rates by permuting HLA or CMV assignments 20 times. In a later analysis, co-occurring TCRs were grouped with DBSCAN, and TCRdist sequence similarity was added when clustering was performed within HLA-allele-positive subsets. Co-occurrence clustering excluded repertoires with fewer than 30,000 or more than 120,000 public chains, plus five with anomalous nucleotide sharing. The table was pulled from immuneACCESS by TCRdb, which kept in-frame rearrangements only. Such tables lose some clones; where checked, under half of the loss comes from unresolved V genes, and the rest has no known cause. For V, J and clone size, that table is used; D and trimming come from the DNA. The sample includes tens of thousands of clones, with around 81% observed a single time. Roughly 5.7% of the sample goes to the ten largest clones.

The receptor was derived from a male donor in good health and CMV-seronegative. This sequence uses TRBV19 and TRBJ2-3, and 7 junctional nucleotides match TRBD1. Sequencing was carried out using PBMCs. The sequenced DNA: TGTGCCAGTAGTATAGGACAGGGACGCACAGATACGCAGTATTTT. Its translation is CASSIGQGRTDTQYF.